Described below is a single T cell receptor beta chain sequence and its context. The sample comes from a study of blood T cell repertoires in COVID-19. About the research overall: PBMCs, B-cell-depleted T cells, or T cells were the source of the cDNA or gDNA that made up the material.

The V and J ends lost 6 bases and 6 bases respectively, with 14 bases between them. Germline assignment: CDR1 ENHRY and CDR2 SYGVKD. The CDR3 covers 13 residues. In the source study's methods: It was from reference gene primer amplification that nucleated cell counts were estimated. Clones were read by immunoSEQ multiplex PCR, and TCRdb kept only the in-frame ones, dropping some. The D gene and trimming were derived from the DNA, and the V and J assignments and clone size from that table. The repertoire holds about 50,000 clones, with approximately 90% as singletons. This sequence was found in a human donor in a cohort sampled during active COVID-19. Material: peripheral blood. The chain couples TRBV10-3 to TRBJ1-1; D is perhaps TRBD1 (5 bases). CDR3 DNA sequence: TGTGCCATCAGCCCCGCGGACATGGCTGAAGCTTTCTTT. Its protein product is CAISPADMAEAFF.